This passage covers 17 T cell receptor beta chains from one sample sequenced in a study of OX40 agonist ivuxolimab in advanced cancers. Generated by immunoSEQ multiplex PCR, the TCRdb table keeps only in-frame clones and is missing some. Found here are 45,000 to 50,000 clones, roughly nine tenths of them singletons; the top ten hold roughly 54%. The starting material was CD4+ or CD8+ T cells sorted from blood, obtained in a trial of the OX40 agonist ivuxolimab. The receptor source for this set is an adult with an advanced solid tumor such as melanoma, head and neck, liver or kidney cancer.

The V call is TRBV2, the J call TRBJ2-1; weak D call: TRBD2 (7 bases). This CDR3 is 16 amino acids long. The V gene's germline CDR1 is SNHLY and CDR2 FYNNEI. V lost 2 bases, J lost 1 base, and 12 bases lay in between. The CDR3 nucleotides read TGTGCCAGCAGTGAATGGGGGGGGCTATCCTACAATGAGCAGTTCTTC. Translating gives CASSEWGGLSYNEQFF. The complete variable domain, with remaining parts taken from reference TRBV2 and TRBJ2-1, reads EPEVTQTPSHQVTQMGQEVILRCVPISNHLYFYWYRQILGQKVEFLVSFYNNEISEKSEIFDDQFSVERPDGSNFTLKIRSTKLEDSAMYFCASSEWGGLSYNEQFFGPGTRLTVL.

The rearrangement links TRBV29-1 to TRBJ2-3; unclear D gene. Trimming removed 3 bases from V and 5 bases from J, with 6 bases in between. This CDR3 contains 11 residues. Germline lookup yields CDR1 SQVTM and CDR2 ANQGSEA. In DNA, the CDR3 is TGCAGCGTTGAGGAGTTAGATACGCAGTATTTT. Its translation is CSVEELDTQYF.

In this sample, this clone turned up once. The rearrangement links TRBV11-2 to TRBJ1-3; D gene unclear. Trimming cost V 1 base and J 3 bases, with 1 base left between them. CDR1 is SGHAT, CDR2 FQNNGV, per germline. This CDR3 has 12 residues. Written as DNA, the CDR3 is TGTGCCAGCAGCTTAGGTGGAAACACCATATATTTT. This sequence encodes CASSLGGNTIYF.

The chain recombines TRBV30 with TRBJ1-5; tentatively, D is TRBD1 (6 bases). This CDR3 spans 15 amino acids. The ends were cut back, 6 bases at V and 0 bases at J, with 15 bases in the middle. Looked up from germline, CDR1 is GTSNPN and CDR2 is SVGIG (reference sequence). The CDR3 loop reads CACTKGGSSNQPQHF. In DNA, the CDR3 is TGTGCCTGTACCAAGGGGGGAAGTAGCAATCAGCCCCAGCATTTT.

DNA for the CDR3: TGTGCCAGCAGTGAGGGTACAGGCCCAAATCAGCCCCAGCATTTT. Translating gives CASSEGTGPNQPQHF. The chain joins TRBV6-4 to TRBJ1-5, with D perhaps TRBD1 (5 bases). The germline V gene encodes CDR1 MRHNA and CDR2 SNTAGT. Trimming took off 3 bases at V and 4 bases at J, with 13 bases between the two ends. The CDR3 contains 15 residues.

The rearrangement uses TRBV2 and TRBJ2-5; D is ambiguous. CDR3 length: 14 residues. V was trimmed by 3 bases and J by 1 base, leaving 9 bases between them. Germline lookup yields CDR1 SNHLY and CDR2 FYNNEI. CDR3 nucleotide sequence: TGTGCCAGCAGTGACGGACGGTTCCAAGAGACCCAGTACTTC. It specifies CASSDGRFQETQYF.

The chain has TRBV18 and TRBJ2-1, with D perhaps matching TRBD2 (6 bases). Germline V gene sequence: CDR1 KGHSH, CDR2 LQKENI. The length of the CDR3 is 17 residues. The V end lost 2 bases, the J end lost 0 bases, and 14 bases lay between the germline ends. CDR3 loop: CASSPTRGWSSYNEQFF. CDR3 coding DNA: TGTGCCAGCTCACCAACACGGGGGTGGAGCTCCTACAATGAGCAGTTCTTC. The full variable domain, rest sourced from reference TRBV18 and TRBJ2-1, is NAGVMQNPRHLVRRRGQEARLRCSPMKGHSHVYWYRQLPEEGLKFMVYLQKENIIDESGMPKERFSAEFPKEGPSILRIQQVVRGDSAAYFCASSPTRGWSSYNEQFFGPGTRLTVL.

The chain combines TRBV21-1 with TRBJ2-4; the table's D gene call, TRBD1, was not cross checked with the DNA. TRBV21-1 is recorded as a pseudogene. This CDR3 is built from 17 residues. CDR3 region: CASSKRQALRAKNIQYF. Here the CDR3 DNA reads TGTGCCAGCAGCAAAAGACAGGCCCTTAGGGCCAAAAACATTCAGTACTTC.

The J gene is TRBJ1-1, the V gene TRBV13; D gene unclear. Deletions cut 5 bases from V and 0 bases from J, with 13 bases between. CDR1 and CDR2 (germline): PRHDT, FYEKMQ (reference sequence). The CDR3 contains 15 residues. CDR3 in amino acids: CASSRPEYLNTEAFF. The CDR3 region has the DNA TGTGCCAGCAGCCGGCCAGAATATTTGAACACTGAAGCTTTCTTT.

CDR3 in amino acids: CASSRPDRENTEAFF. DNA of the CDR3: TGTGCCAGCAGCAGACCGGACAGGGAGAACACTGAAGCTTTCTTT. This chain connects TRBV5-4 to TRBJ1-1; TRBD1 agrees at 8 bases. The CDR3 extends over 15 amino acids. The V gene's germline CDR1 is SGHNT and CDR2 YYREEE (reference sequence). With V trimmed by 4 bases and J by 1 base, 6 bases remained unmatched.

V gene TRBV27 combines with J gene TRBJ2-2; D is uncertain. V was trimmed by 1 base and J by 7 bases, leaving 13 bases between them. CDR1 and CDR2 (germline): MNHEY, SMNVEV (reference sequence). CDR3 length equals 15 residues. The CDR3 loop reads CASSLYGPRIGELFF. The CDR3 nucleotides are TGTGCCAGCAGTTTATACGGCCCTCGGATCGGGGAGCTGTTTTTT.

The rearrangement uses TRBV28 and TRBJ1-2; D is uncertain. The CDR3 is 12 residues long. V dropped 4 bases and J dropped 0 bases, with 3 bases sitting between them. Germline CDR1 MDHEN, CDR2 SYDVKM. CDR3 nucleotide sequence: TGTGCCAGCAGTTGGTCTAACTATGGCTACACCTTC. This encodes CASSWSNYGYTF.

V is TRBV2 and J is TRBJ1-1; D ambiguous. Germline CDR1 is SNHLY and CDR2 is FYNNEI. This CDR3 has 11 amino acids. The V gene lost 6 bases and the J gene lost 1 base, with 3 bases spanning the gap. The CDR3 here is CASRGNTEAFF. The CDR3 nucleotides read TGTGCCAGCAGAGGGAACACTGAAGCTTTCTTT. Together with reference TRBV2 and TRBJ1-1, the CDR3 gives the full variable domain: EPEVTQTPSHQVTQMGQEVILRCVPISNHLYFYWYRQILGQKVEFLVSFYNNEISEKSEIFDDQFSVERPDGSNFTLKIRSTKLEDSAMYFCASRGNTEAFFGQGTRLTVV.

J is TRBJ2-5 and V is TRBV10-3; the D gene could be TRBD1 or TRBD2 (5 bases each). The DNA matches TRBJ2-7 better at its end, which makes the J call doubtful. CDR3 length: 14 amino acids. Per the germline V gene, CDR1 is ENHRY and CDR2 is SYGVKD. CDR3 residues: CAISHTGTMNEQYF. CDR3 coding DNA: TGTGCCATCAGTCATACCGGGACGATGAACGAGCAGTACTTC.

This clone was counted a few times. Here the CDR3 DNA reads TGTGCCAGCAGTTACTCGAGTAGCGGGGCCGCCTACGAGCAGTACTTC. Protein: CASSYSSSGAAYEQYF. The chain uses TRBV6-7 and TRBJ2-7; TRBD2 matches at 8 bases. TRBV6-7 is an ORF; its function is uncertain. J was trimmed by 2 bases and V by 0 bases; bases with no gene match: 6. This CDR3 is built from 16 residues.

This chain connects TRBV11-3 to TRBJ2-7, with D hard to call. Germline values: CDR1 SGHNT, CDR2 YENEEA. The V gene lost 3 bases and the J gene lost 3 bases, with 15 bases spanning the gap. The CDR3 totals 15 residues. The CDR3 here is CASSFSSTPIYEQYF. The DNA for the CDR3 is TGTGCCAGCAGCTTTTCCTCGACTCCGATCTACGAGCAGTACTTC.

V usage is TRBV19 and J usage is TRBJ2-1; possible D gene TRBD2, 6 bases. Trimming took off 5 bases at V and 8 bases at J, with 13 bases between the two ends. The CDR3 contains 13 residues. CDR1 is LNHDA and CDR2 is SQIVND in the germline V gene (reference sequence). CDR3 bases: TGTGCCAGTAGTCCGGTACCGGGGGATGAGCAGTTCTTC. As protein: CASSPVPGDEQFF.